Each of the 22 T cell receptor beta chains below was sequenced from the same sample in a study of T cell clusters in autoimmune cytopenias. TRB was amplified by touch-down multiplex PCR, primer pools A and B combined. No DNA is given; TCRdb re-called the multiplex PCR reads and lists each CDR3 protein once. This sample's clone table lists approximately 15,000 distinct CDR3 sequences. Tens of thousands of genome equivalents of blood DNA were amplified for TRB. These data are also associated with another study on T cell repertoires in aging, cancer and after chemotherapy.

Specimen: peripheral blood. The receptors shown here come from a human donor in good health.

The chain uses TRBV5-6 and TRBJ1-6. Germline-derived CDR1 and CDR2 are SGHDT and YYEEEE. The CDR3 contains 15 residues. The CDR3 is CASSWGFSYNSPLHF.

J is TRBJ2-5 and V is TRBV27; the D call from TCRdb, TRBD2, cannot be confirmed without DNA. The CDR3 is 17 amino acids. Germline CDR1 is MNHEY and CDR2 is SMNVEV (reference sequence). The CDR3 is CASSLPSRPPLQETQYF.

This clonotype shows up as medium-sized (0.01 to 0.1%) by frequency. CDR3 sequence reads: CASSYQGRAGELFF. The chain employs TRBV6-5 and TRBJ2-2; checking the TCRdb D call of TRBD2 is not possible without DNA. Germline V gene lookup returns CDR1 MNHEY and CDR2 SVGAGI. This CDR3 comprises 14 residues.

The chain combines TRBV27 with TRBJ1-1; lacking DNA, the TRBD1 call made by TCRdb goes unchecked. CDR1 MNHEY and CDR2 SMNVEV come from the germline V gene (reference sequence). This CDR3 spans 17 amino acids. Here the CDR3 reads CASSSVPGQGVNTEAFF.

The chain has TRBV5-6 and TRBJ2-2; TCRdb indicates TRBD2, and absent DNA this call remains unverified. In germline, CDR1 is SGHDT, CDR2 YYEEEE. CDR3 length: 14 amino acids. CDR3: CASSLLAGVGELFF.

This chain joins TRBV27 and TRBJ1-4. CDR1 is MNHEY and CDR2 is SMNVEV in the germline V gene (reference sequence). The CDR3 runs to 14 residues. This CDR3 is CASSSQGLNEKLFF.

This clonotype is called medium-sized based on its frequency. The chain combines TRBV11-1 with TRBJ2-1; with no DNA, the TCRdb D assignment of TRBD2 cannot be verified. Germline CDR1 is SGHAT and CDR2 is FQDESV (reference sequence). The CDR3 sequence is 15 residues long. The CDR3 protein is CASSLGTSGSYEQFF.

V is TRBV7-9 and J is TRBJ1-2; TCRdb calls TRBD1, which cannot be checked without DNA. From germline, CDR1 is SEHNR and CDR2 FQNEAQ (reference sequence). The CDR3 runs 13 residues. The chain's CDR3 is CASSRGAADGYTF. The whole variable domain, filled in from reference TRBV7-9 and TRBJ1-2, reads DTGVSQNPRHKITKRGQNVTFRCDPISEHNRLYWYRQTLGQGPEFLTYFQNEAQLEKSRLLSDRFSAERPKGSFSTLEIQRTEQGDSAMYLCASSRGAADGYTFGSGTRLTVV.

V and J are TRBV5-1 and TRBJ2-7; as DNA is missing, the TRBD1 call by TCRdb cannot be tested. This CDR3 comprises 13 residues. The germline V gene encodes CDR1 SGHRS and CDR2 YFSETQ. The CDR3 sequence is CASSPPGVYEQYF.

This chain uses TRBV7-9 with TRBJ2-7; TCRdb calls TRBD1, which cannot be checked without DNA. This CDR3 spans 15 amino acids. Germline V gene lookup returns CDR1 SEHNR and CDR2 FQNEAQ (reference sequence). The CDR3 here is CASSLVRQGRFEQYF.

This chain links TRBV5-5 with TRBJ2-7. The CDR3 spans 14 residues. Germline V gene data show CDR1 as SGHKS and CDR2 as YYEKEE (reference sequence). CDR3: CASSLHRGSYEQYF.

The chain uses TRBV4-2 and TRBJ2-3; TCRdb lists TRBD2, though no DNA is available to test this call. The CDR3 has 20 residues. Germline V gene sequence: CDR1 LGHNA, CDR2 YNFKEQ. The CDR3 protein is CASSTSAPREASDSTDTQYF.

The J gene is TRBJ2-7, the V gene TRBV11-3; TCRdb's assignment of TRBD2 cannot be checked, as there is no DNA. CDR1 is SGHNT and CDR2 is YENEEA in the germline V gene. The CDR3 runs to 16 residues. This CDR3 reads CASSSYTSGLTYEQYF.

The chain uses TRBV19 and TRBJ1-4; TCRdb gives TRBD1 as the D gene, but with no DNA this cannot be confirmed. CDR1 LNHDA and CDR2 SQIVND come from the germline V gene (reference sequence). This CDR3 comprises 14 residues. The CDR3 reads CASSIGTGQEKLFF. The full variable domain, its missing parts supplied by reference TRBV19 and TRBJ1-4, is DGGITQSPKYLFRKEGQNVTLSCEQNLNHDAMYWYRQDPGQGLRLIYYSQIVNDFQKGDIAEGYSVSREKKESFPLTVTSAQKNPTAFYLCASSIGTGQEKLFFGSGTQLSVL.

The rearrangement uses TRBV5-1 and TRBJ2-2; the D call from TCRdb, TRBD1, cannot be confirmed without DNA. This CDR3 has 15 amino acids. Looked up from germline, CDR1 is SGHRS and CDR2 is YFSETQ. The CDR3 loop reads CASRQGQSNTGELFF.

V and J are TRBV19 and TRBJ2-2; the TCRdb D gene call, TRBD1, has no DNA to confirm it. Germline V lookup: CDR1 LNHDA, CDR2 SQIVND (reference sequence). This CDR3 is built from 17 residues. The CDR3 loop is CASSIRPRGRNTGELFF.

The rearrangement links TRBV19 to TRBJ2-1; absent DNA, TCRdb's TRBD2 call cannot be checked. This CDR3 has 15 residues. Germline CDR1 is LNHDA and CDR2 is SQIVND (reference sequence). The CDR3 reads CASRLAGGSYNEQFF.

The V gene is TRBV6-5, the J gene TRBJ2-3; TCRdb selects TRBD2, and the lack of DNA leaves this call unchecked. This CDR3 region has 15 residues. The germline gives CDR1 MNHEY, CDR2 SVGAGI. CDR3 sequence: CASSPSGARTDTQYF.

The genes are TRBV5-1 and TRBJ1-4. In germline, CDR1 is SGHRS, CDR2 YFSETQ. The CDR3 loop spans 15 amino acids. CDR3 protein: CASRLVEGTNEKLFF.

V and J are TRBV6-1 and TRBJ1-1. The germline V gene encodes CDR1 MNHNS and CDR2 SASEGT. The CDR3 runs 13 residues. CDR3: CASTVTTATEAFF.

This rearrangement joins TRBV10-3 to TRBJ2-7; without DNA, the TCRdb call of TRBD1 cannot be checked. This CDR3 region has 12 residues. Germline V gives CDR1 ENHRY, CDR2 SYGVKD. The CDR3 here is CAIWTGGYEQYF.

This clonotype is called medium-sized based on its frequency. The chain recombines TRBV11-3 with TRBJ2-1; TCRdb names TRBD2, which stays unverified in the absence of DNA. This CDR3 region has 17 residues. The germline V gene encodes CDR1 SGHNT and CDR2 YENEEA. CDR3 loop: CASSLEGGGGSGNEQFF.